The rows below give T cell receptor beta chains drawn from one sample of a study of metastatic and nonmetastatic thyroid tumors. MiXCR re-clonotyped the PCR reads for TCRdb. The sample has under 30,000 clones, around 16% seen once. The sequencing input was blood. The origin of the receptors is a male donor with papillary thyroid cancer or a benign thyroid nodule (not recorded which). Some clones in this sample may be carry-over from other donors' samples. Both conserved end residues are part of each CDR3. The order of the fields is CDR3 length, V gene, J gene, CDR3 protein.

CDR3 length: 15
V gene: TRBV12-3/TRBV12-4
J gene: TRBJ2-1
CDR3 protein: CASSLGGTTYNEQFF

CDR3 length: 18
V gene: TRBV6-1
J gene: TRBJ1-1
CDR3 protein: CASSEGNRGWRLNTEAFF

CDR3 length: 11
V gene: TRBV12-3/TRBV12-4
J gene: TRBJ2-7
CDR3 protein: CASSSTHEQYF

CDR3 length: 13
V gene: TRBV9
J gene: TRBJ2-1
CDR3 protein: CASSVSGGNEQFF

CDR3 length: 15
V gene: TRBV10-1
J gene: TRBJ2-2
CDR3 protein: CASSEGGGRTGELFF

CDR3 length: 15
V gene: TRBV20-1
J gene: TRBJ2-1
CDR3 protein: CSATGGGGSWDEQFF

CDR3 length: 15
V gene: TRBV13
J gene: TRBJ1-3
CDR3 protein: CASSLRTPSGNTIYF

CDR3 length: 14
V gene: TRBV5-5
J gene: TRBJ2-1
CDR3 protein: CASSQNSHDNEQFF

CDR3 length: 14
V gene: TRBV7-3
J gene: TRBJ2-3
CDR3 protein: CASSLTGGADTQYF

CDR3 length: 14
V gene: TRBV6-2/TRBV6-3
J gene: TRBJ2-5
CDR3 protein: CASTQRVGGETQYF

CDR3 length: 15
V gene: TRBV12-3/TRBV12-4
J gene: TRBJ2-2
CDR3 protein: CASSLSGRDTGELFF

CDR3 length: 11
V gene: TRBV6-2/TRBV6-3
J gene: TRBJ1-2
CDR3 protein: CASSYPGTATF

CDR3 length: 13
V gene: TRBV2
J gene: TRBJ2-7
CDR3 protein: CASNRGGSYEQYF

CDR3 length: 12
V gene: TRBV6-1
J gene: TRBJ2-1
CDR3 protein: CASRGVMNEQFF

CDR3 length: 13
V gene: TRBV6-1
J gene: TRBJ1-1
CDR3 protein: CASSAYTDTEAFF

CDR3 length: 12
V gene: TRBV19
J gene: TRBJ2-7
CDR3 protein: CASRGDSYEQYF

CDR3 length: 16
V gene: TRBV20-1
J gene: TRBJ2-1
CDR3 protein: CSASLGVAGIHNEQFF

CDR3 length: 11
V gene: TRBV19
J gene: TRBJ1-1
CDR3 protein: CASSLYTEAFF

CDR3 length: 15
V gene: TRBV19
J gene: TRBJ1-5
CDR3 protein: CASSSRQGGVQPQHF

CDR3 length: 15
V gene: TRBV6-1
J gene: TRBJ2-2
CDR3 protein: CASSETSGNTGELFF

CDR3 length: 15
V gene: TRBV2
J gene: TRBJ2-5
CDR3 protein: CASRPDGRVQETQYF

CDR3 length: 16
V gene: TRBV6-5
J gene: TRBJ2-3
CDR3 protein: CASSYSPAGVTDTQYF

CDR3 length: 16
V gene: TRBV6-5
J gene: TRBJ2-3
CDR3 protein: CASSYRSGEPTDTQYF

CDR3 length: 15
V gene: TRBV5-1
J gene: TRBJ2-5
CDR3 protein: CASSLEAAGGETQYF

CDR3 length: 15
V gene: TRBV5-4
J gene: TRBJ1-4
CDR3 protein: CASRDRGSTNEKLFF

CDR3 length: 16
V gene: TRBV2
J gene: TRBJ2-5
CDR3 protein: CASRGVTGAVQETQYF

CDR3 length: 17
V gene: TRBV3-1
J gene: TRBJ1-2
CDR3 protein: CASSQEAGGAGHYGYTF

CDR3 length: 16
V gene: TRBV11-1
J gene: TRBJ2-2
CDR3 protein: CASSSHSVVNTGELFF

CDR3 length: 11
V gene: TRBV29-1
J gene: TRBJ1-3
CDR3 protein: CSTKQGNTIYF

CDR3 length: 17
V gene: TRBV7-6
J gene: TRBJ1-5
CDR3 protein: CASSPGTGQYSNQPQHF

CDR3 length: 16
V gene: TRBV30
J gene: TRBJ1-3
CDR3 protein: CAWSAGQGTDGNTIYF

CDR3 length: 15
V gene: TRBV25-1
J gene: TRBJ1-5
CDR3 protein: CAISESVVLDQPQHF

CDR3 length: 14
V gene: TRBV27
J gene: TRBJ1-2
CDR3 protein: CASSFAGTVYGYTF

CDR3 length: 17
V gene: TRBV28
J gene: TRBJ1-3
CDR3 protein: CASSPVPGQPLGNTIYF

CDR3 length: 16
V gene: TRBV5-1
J gene: TRBJ1-3
CDR3 protein: CASSLGTGGTGNTIYF

CDR3 length: 16
V gene: TRBV7-2
J gene: TRBJ2-7
CDR3 protein: CASSLAGTRLRAEQYF

CDR3 length: 16
V gene: TRBV20-1
J gene: TRBJ2-3
CDR3 protein: CSARDQGTSMGNTQYF

CDR3 length: 13
V gene: TRBV5-1
J gene: TRBJ1-1
CDR3 protein: CASSGGRWRGAFF

CDR3 length: 16
V gene: TRBV12-5
J gene: TRBJ2-7
CDR3 protein: CASGTSASTGRNEQYF

CDR3 length: 14
V gene: TRBV6-1
J gene: TRBJ1-5
CDR3 protein: CASSPGGVTGPQHF

CDR3 length: 15
V gene: TRBV5-1
J gene: TRBJ2-3
CDR3 protein: CASSLSAGVVDTQYF

CDR3 length: 14
V gene: TRBV5-6
J gene: TRBJ1-5
CDR3 protein: CASSLTGGAQPQHF

CDR3 length: 17
V gene: TRBV5-1
J gene: TRBJ1-4
CDR3 protein: CASSLQPGRGGGEKLFF

CDR3 length: 13
V gene: TRBV4-2
J gene: TRBJ2-3
CDR3 protein: CASSLRASDTQYF

CDR3 length: 15
V gene: TRBV27
J gene: TRBJ2-7
CDR3 protein: CASSPGLLPTYELYF

CDR3 length: 14
V gene: TRBV3-1
J gene: TRBJ1-1
CDR3 protein: CASSLGGAGTEAFF

CDR3 length: 18
V gene: TRBV6-6
J gene: TRBJ2-3
CDR3 protein: CASSYSGTSGSFTDTQYF

CDR3 length: 16
V gene: TRBV19
J gene: TRBJ1-1
CDR3 protein: CASSIGALHGDTEAFF

CDR3 length: 16
V gene: TRBV12-3/TRBV12-4
J gene: TRBJ1-2
CDR3 protein: CASIQSWGADYYGYTF

CDR3 length: 15
V gene: TRBV20-1
J gene: TRBJ2-5
CDR3 protein: CSARSDRTSEETQYF

CDR3 length: 14
V gene: TRBV20-1
J gene: TRBJ1-6
CDR3 protein: CSATEATYNSPLHF

CDR3 length: 14
V gene: TRBV11-2
J gene: TRBJ2-7
CDR3 protein: CASSLSGQSSEPYF

CDR3 length: 13
V gene: TRBV29-1
J gene: TRBJ1-1
CDR3 protein: CSVVGVVNTEAFF

CDR3 length: 10
V gene: TRBV30
J gene: TRBJ2-4
CDR3 protein: CAWGGDIQYF

CDR3 length: 14
V gene: TRBV7-3
J gene: TRBJ2-7
CDR3 protein: CARPQAETGYEQYF

CDR3 length: 14
V gene: TRBV29-1
J gene: TRBJ1-3
CDR3 protein: CSGGQGGSGNTIYF

CDR3 length: 16
V gene: TRBV5-6
J gene: TRBJ2-7
CDR3 protein: CASSPGLAGDWYEQYF